This T cell receptor (beta chain) is drawn from a study of shared clonotypes between healthy human individuals. Some clones are missing from TCRdb's copy, which holds only in-frame ones; the method was immunoSEQ multiplex PCR. The table records about 2.3 million clones, 93% of them present only once. The CDR3 spans 14 residues. After removal of 1 base from V and 5 bases from J, the junction contained 2 bases not matched to a gene. Per germline, CDR1 SGHVS and CDR2 FQNEAQ. The V and J genes are TRBV7-8 and TRBJ2-1; 7 nucleotides line up with TRBD2. The clonotype comes from a man between 18 and 29 years old in good health. Some clones in this sample may be carry-over from other donors' samples. The specimen was naive CD4+ T cells from PBMCs. The sample's subset: CD45RA+ positively selected. CDR3 DNA sequence: TGTGCCAGCAGCTTAGGGGGAGGGAACAATGAGCAGTTCTTC. Protein sequence: CASSLGGGNNEQFF.